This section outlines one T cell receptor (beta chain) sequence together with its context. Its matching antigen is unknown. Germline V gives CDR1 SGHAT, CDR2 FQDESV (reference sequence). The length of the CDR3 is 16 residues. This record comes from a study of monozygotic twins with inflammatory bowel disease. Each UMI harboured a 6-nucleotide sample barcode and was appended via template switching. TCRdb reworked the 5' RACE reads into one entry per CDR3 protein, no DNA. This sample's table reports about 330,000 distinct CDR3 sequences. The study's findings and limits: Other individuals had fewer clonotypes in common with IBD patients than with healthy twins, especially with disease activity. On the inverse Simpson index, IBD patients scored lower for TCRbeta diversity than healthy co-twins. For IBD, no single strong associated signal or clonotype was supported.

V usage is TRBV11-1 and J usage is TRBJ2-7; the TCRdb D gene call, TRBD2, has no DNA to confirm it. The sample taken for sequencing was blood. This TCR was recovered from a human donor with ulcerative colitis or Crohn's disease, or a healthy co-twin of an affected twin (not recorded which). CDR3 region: CASSLVGGRALGEQYF.